The rows below give T cell receptor beta chains drawn from one sample of a study of blood T cells in healthy people across ages. TCRdb re-analysed the 5' RACE reads in MiXCR, keeping a single row per CDR3 protein. The sample has approximately 1.5 million distinct CDR3 sequences, less than 45% seen once. The sequenced sample was blood. These receptors all stem from a woman aged 18-30 years in good health. The CDR3 runs from the conserved cysteine through the conserved F or W. A D gene is named only where the DNA matches it firmly. Only some rows state a clone size, as once, few, many or a class for expanded clones.

size: -
length: 13
J: TRBJ2-7
D: -
V: TRBV6-6
CDR3: CASSDSLSYEQYF
DNA: TGTGCCAGCAGTGACTCGCTCTCCTACGAGCAGTACTTC

size: -
length: 15
J: TRBJ2-3
D: TRBD2
V: TRBV30
CDR3: CAWSGAGGLTGTQYF
DNA: TGTGCCTGGAGTGGGGCGGGGGGCTTGACAGGTACGCAGTATTTT

size: -
length: 15
J: TRBJ1-5
D: -
V: TRBV7-2
CDR3: CASSPRTGHNQPQHF
DNA: TGTGCCAGCAGCCCCCGGACGGGACACAATCAGCCCCAGCATTTT

size: -
length: 14
J: TRBJ2-3
D: TRBD1
V: TRBV14
CDR3: CASSRDRVVDTQYF
DNA: TGTGCCAGCAGCCGAGACAGGGTGGTAGATACGCAGTATTTT

size: few
length: 15
J: TRBJ2-1
D: TRBD2
V: TRBV29-1
CDR3: CSVERGGGSYNEQFF
DNA: TGCAGCGTTGAACGGGGGGGGGGCTCCTACAATGAGCAGTTCTTC

size: few
length: 15
J: TRBJ2-1
D: TRBD1
V: TRBV9
CDR3: CASTPTGDSYNEQFF
DNA: TGTGCCAGTACCCCGACAGGGGATTCCTACAATGAGCAGTTCTTC

size: -
length: 16
J: TRBJ2-1
D: TRBD1
V: TRBV3-1
CDR3: CASSPQGTGEDNEQFF
DNA: TGTGCCAGCAGTCCACAAGGGACAGGGGAAGACAATGAGCAGTTCTTC

size: -
length: 17
J: TRBJ1-3
D: -
V: TRBV4-1
CDR3: CASSRGSGEDAGNTIYF
DNA: TGCGCCAGCAGCCGGGGATCGGGGGAAGACGCTGGAAACACCATATATTTT

size: -
length: 14
J: TRBJ2-5
D: -
V: TRBV6-6
CDR3: CASSPRLVEETQYF
DNA: TGTGCCAGCAGTCCCCGACTTGTGGAAGAGACCCAGTACTTC

size: -
length: 13
J: TRBJ1-2
D: -
V: TRBV29-1
CDR3: CSVDHLVPNGYTF
DNA: TGCAGCGTTGACCACCTAGTGCCAAATGGCTACACCTTC

size: -
length: 14
J: TRBJ1-4
D: -
V: TRBV2
CDR3: CASTKARTNEKLFF
DNA: TGTGCCAGCACCAAAGCGAGGACTAATGAAAAACTGTTTTTT

size: -
length: 15
J: TRBJ1-2
D: TRBD1
V: TRBV14
CDR3: CASSQLGQEPYGYTF
DNA: TGTGCCAGCAGCCAATTGGGACAGGAACCCTATGGCTACACCTTC

size: many
length: 17
J: TRBJ2-3
D: TRBD2
V: TRBV3-1
CDR3: CASSPLDGGGITDTQYF
DNA: TGTGCCAGCAGCCCCCTCGACGGCGGGGGTATCACAGATACGCAGTATTTT

size: few
length: 15
J: TRBJ2-7
D: TRBD2
V: TRBV6-1
CDR3: CASSERLAGVYEQYF
DNA: TGTGCCAGCAGTGAAAGGCTAGCGGGAGTCTACGAGCAGTACTTC

size: -
length: 10
J: TRBJ1-1
D: -
V: TRBV23-1
CDR3: CASSQTEAFF
DNA: TGCGCCAGCAGTCAAACTGAAGCTTTCTTT

size: few
length: 13
J: TRBJ2-7
D: TRBD2
V: TRBV6-1
CDR3: CASTFQGGDEQYF
DNA: TGTGCCAGCACCTTCCAGGGAGGGGACGAGCAGTACTTC

size: -
length: 15
J: TRBJ2-5
D: TRBD2
V: TRBV15
CDR3: CATSRGSGVAETQYF
DNA: TGTGCCACCAGCAGAGGTAGCGGGGTCGCTGAGACCCAGTACTTC

size: -
length: 15
J: TRBJ2-5
D: -
V: TRBV4-1
CDR3: CASSPQPLGMETQYF
DNA: TGCGCCAGCAGCCCCCAACCCCTAGGTATGGAGACCCAGTACTTC

size: few
length: 14
J: TRBJ1-2
D: -
V: TRBV6-5
CDR3: CASSWGRINYGYTF
DNA: TGTGCCAGCAGTTGGGGACGGATTAACTATGGCTACACCTTC

size: few
length: 15
J: TRBJ1-5
D: -
V: TRBV4-3
CDR3: CASSHQTGGNQPQHF
DNA: TGCGCCAGCAGCCATCAGACAGGTGGCAATCAGCCCCAGCATTTT

size: few
length: 16
J: TRBJ1-1
D: -
V: TRBV4-3
CDR3: CASSQDQSGMNTEAFF
DNA: TGCGCCAGCAGCCAAGATCAAAGCGGGATGAACACTGAAGCTTTCTTT

size: -
length: 15
J: TRBJ2-2
D: -
V: TRBV5-1
CDR3: CASSLDHRNTGELFF
DNA: TGCGCCAGCAGCTTGGACCACAGGAACACCGGGGAGCTGTTTTTT

size: -
length: 14
J: TRBJ2-1
D: TRBD1
V: TRBV11-2
CDR3: CASSVDRGSNEQFF
DNA: TGTGCCAGCAGCGTGGACAGGGGAAGCAATGAGCAGTTCTTC

size: -
length: 15
J: TRBJ2-3
D: -
V: TRBV21-1
CDR3: CASSKNSGGTDTQYF
DNA: TGTGCCAGCAGCAAAAACTCGGGAGGCACAGATACGCAGTATTTT

size: -
length: 13
J: TRBJ2-5
D: -
V: TRBV4-2
CDR3: CASSQEYRETQYF
DNA: TGTGCCAGCAGCCAAGAGTACCGGGAGACCCAGTACTTC

size: -
length: 13
J: TRBJ2-7
D: TRBD2
V: TRBV2
CDR3: CASLAGFYNEQYF
DNA: TGTGCCAGTCTAGCGGGCTTTTACAATGAGCAGTACTTC